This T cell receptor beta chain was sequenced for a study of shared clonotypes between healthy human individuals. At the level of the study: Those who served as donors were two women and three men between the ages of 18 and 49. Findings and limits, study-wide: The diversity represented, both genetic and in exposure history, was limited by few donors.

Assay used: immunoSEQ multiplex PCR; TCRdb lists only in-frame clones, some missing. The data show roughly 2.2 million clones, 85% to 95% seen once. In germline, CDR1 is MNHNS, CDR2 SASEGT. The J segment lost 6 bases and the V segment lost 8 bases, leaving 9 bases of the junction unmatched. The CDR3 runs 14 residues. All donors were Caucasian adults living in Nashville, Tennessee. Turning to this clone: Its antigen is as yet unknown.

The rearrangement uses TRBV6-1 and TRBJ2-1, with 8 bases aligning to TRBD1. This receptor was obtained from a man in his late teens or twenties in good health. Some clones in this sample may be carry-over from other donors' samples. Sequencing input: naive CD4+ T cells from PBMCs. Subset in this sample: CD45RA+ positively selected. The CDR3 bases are TGTGCCAGCGTAACTCAGGGGGCGCGCAATGAGCAGTTCTTC. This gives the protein CASVTQGARNEQFF.